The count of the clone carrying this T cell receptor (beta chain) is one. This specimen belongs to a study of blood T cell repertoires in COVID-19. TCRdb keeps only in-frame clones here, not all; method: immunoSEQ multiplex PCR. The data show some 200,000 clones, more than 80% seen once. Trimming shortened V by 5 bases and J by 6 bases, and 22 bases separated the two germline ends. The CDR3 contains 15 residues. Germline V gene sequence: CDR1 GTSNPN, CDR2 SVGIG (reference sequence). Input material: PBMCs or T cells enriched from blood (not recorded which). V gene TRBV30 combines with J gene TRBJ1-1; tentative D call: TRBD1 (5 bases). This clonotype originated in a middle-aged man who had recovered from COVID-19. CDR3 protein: CAWGSRGGVRAEAFF. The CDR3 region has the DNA TGTGCCTGGGGCTCACGGGGGGGGGTTCGCGCTGAAGCTTTCTTT.